The 21 T cell receptor beta chains listed next were all sequenced from one sample in a study of T-cell memory formation after mild COVID-19. MiXCR, applied by TCRdb to the 5' RACE reads, yields one record per CDR3 protein. The table lists approximately 350,000 distinct CDR3 sequences, around 27% of them singletons, with roughly 14% in the top ten. The sequenced sample consisted of PBMCs or a T cell subset sorted from them (not recorded which). These receptors came from an adult woman who had mild COVID-19 (a few samples of this study predate the infection). Cell type and time point are not known.

J is TRBJ2-5 and V is TRBV20-1; 9 bases are a match to TRBD1. Germline CDR1 DFQATT, CDR2 SNEGSKA (reference sequence). Germline trimming cut 6 bases from V and 7 bases from J; bases unmatched to any gene: 6. This CDR3 contains 12 residues. CDR3 amino acids: CSAPGTGTTQYF. CDR3 DNA sequence: TGCAGTGCACCCGGGACAGGGACGACCCAGTACTTC.

This chain links TRBV24-1 with TRBJ2-1; TRBD1 aligns across 7 bases. The CDR3 has 16 residues. Germline V gene sequence: CDR1 KGHDR, CDR2 SFDVKD. With V trimmed by 3 bases and J by 2 bases, 6 bases remained unmatched. CDR3 in amino acids: CATSDKWDSPYNEQFF. The DNA for the CDR3 is TGTGCCACCAGTGATAAGTGGGACAGTCCCTACAATGAGCAGTTCTTC.

This clonotype was counted only a few times. The chain uses TRBV5-1 and TRBJ2-2, with D perhaps matching TRBD2 (5 bases). Trimming left V 4 bases short and J 7 bases short, with 14 bases between. Looked up from germline, CDR1 is SGHRS and CDR2 is YFSETQ. The CDR3 has 14 amino acids. This CDR3 is CASSTDLRGGELFF. CDR3 sequence (DNA): TGCGCCAGCAGCACGGACCTACGGGGCGGGGAGCTGTTTTTT.

This clonotype appeared many times. The gene calls are TRBV5-1 and TRBJ2-1; TRBD2 matches at 12 bases. Trimming cost V 4 bases and J 4 bases; bases outside gene matches: 12. The CDR3 runs to 18 residues. Germline V gene sequence: CDR1 SGHRS, CDR2 YFSETQ. The CDR3 coding sequence is TGCGCCAGCAGCCCGAGGAGGACTGGACTAGCGGGATACAATGAGCAGTTCTTC. This translates into CASSPRRTGLAGYNEQFF.

This clonotype was observed a few times. The chain is built from TRBV7-9 and TRBJ1-1; possibly TRBD1 for D (5 bases). The germline CDR1 and CDR2 sequences are SEHNR and FQNEAQ (reference sequence). Trimming shortened V by 7 bases and J by 2 bases, and 14 bases separated the two germline ends. This CDR3 has 14 amino acids. The CDR3 region has the DNA TGTGCCAGCACCGGGGGGAGAAACAACACTGAAGCTTTCTTT. Its protein is CASTGGRNNTEAFF.

This clonotype turned up a few times. V usage is TRBV2 and J usage is TRBJ2-3; D call uncertain. Germline V gene sequence: CDR1 SNHLY, CDR2 FYNNEI. The CDR3 runs to 9 residues. The ends were cut back, 9 bases at V and 5 bases at J, with 3 bases in the middle. CDR3 nucleotides: TGTGCCAGTCAAGATACGCAGTATTTT. It translates to CASQDTQYF.

This clonotype was recorded a few times. The chain links TRBV4-1 to TRBJ1-3; possible D gene TRBD1, 5 bases. Germline CDR1 is MGHRA and CDR2 is YSYEKL. Between the trimmed V and J ends, which lost 3 bases and 2 bases, there was a span of 11 bases. The CDR3 is 15 amino acids. CDR3 DNA sequence: TGCGCCAGCAGCCAGCCAGGGAAAACTGGAAACACCATATATTTT. It yields the protein CASSQPGKTGNTIYF.

This chain connects TRBV29-1 to TRBJ2-1, with 7 positions matching TRBD2. CDR1 is SQVTM, CDR2 ANQGSEA, per germline. The CDR3 spans 14 residues. Trimming took 7 bases from V and 1 from J; bases not matched to a gene: 7. CDR3: CSAGGSGSYNEQFF. CDR3 in DNA: TGCAGCGCTGGGGGTAGCGGGTCCTACAATGAGCAGTTCTTC.

J is TRBJ2-3 and V is TRBV12-3 or TRBV12-4; TRBD2 matches at 7 bases. V was clipped by 1 base and J by 8 bases; unmatched bases: 3. CDR3 size: 13 residues. This CDR3 reads CASSLGGGSTQYF. The CDR3 DNA sequence: TGTGCCAGCAGTTTAGGGGGCGGGAGTACGCAGTATTTT.

This clonotype has a single count. The genes are TRBV15 and TRBJ2-7, with TRBD2 matching over 8 bases. V was clipped by 1 base and J by 5 bases; unmatched bases: 10. The CDR3 has 16 residues. Germline CDR1 and CDR2: LNHNV and YYDKDF (reference sequence). The CDR3 DNA follows: TGTGCCACCAGCAGAGGGGCCGGGGGGGCCATTAACGAGCAGTACTTC. Its translation is CATSRGAGGAINEQYF.

The chain uses TRBV11-2 and TRBJ2-1; 8 positions match TRBD2. Germline V gene sequence: CDR1 SGHAT, CDR2 FQNNGV. Unmatched junction bases numbered 7, after V lost 5 bases and J lost 1 base. This CDR3 comprises 16 residues. CDR3 sequence reads: CASSPVSGSSYNEQFF. The CDR3 bases are TGTGCCAGCAGCCCTGTGAGCGGGAGTTCCTACAATGAGCAGTTCTTC.

This clonotype was counted a single time. The V call is TRBV2, the J call TRBJ2-7; D call uncertain. The CDR3 is made up of 18 amino acids. Germline V lookup: CDR1 SNHLY, CDR2 FYNNEI. The V gene lost 2 bases and the J gene lost 4 bases, with 24 bases spanning the gap. The CDR3 reads CASSEYGDGRRYDYEQYF. DNA for the CDR3: TGTGCCAGCAGTGAATATGGGGATGGAAGGCGCTATGATTACGAGCAGTACTTC.

The V gene is TRBV4-3, the J gene TRBJ1-1; 7 bases align to TRBD1. Germline V gene data show CDR1 as LGHNA and CDR2 as YSLEER. The ends lost 3 bases at V and 4 bases at J; junction bases unmatched: 8. The CDR3 is made up of 15 amino acids. The CDR3 reads CASSHEIQGITEAFF. Written as DNA, the CDR3 is TGCGCCAGCAGCCACGAAATACAGGGGATCACTGAAGCTTTCTTT.

This clonotype was counted only a few times. CDR3 sequence (DNA): TGTGCCAGCAGTTTTATCAGAACAGATACGCAGTATTTT. It is translated as CASSFIRTDTQYF. This chain connects TRBV12-3 or TRBV12-4 to TRBJ2-3; D is unclear. V dropped 3 bases and J dropped 3 bases, with 7 bases sitting between them. The CDR3 is 13 amino acids.

The V gene is TRBV12-3 or TRBV12-4, the J gene TRBJ2-2; the D is unclear. The V end was cut by 1 base, the J end by 3 bases, with 15 bases between. This CDR3 contains 17 residues. Here the CDR3 DNA reads TGTGCCAGCAGTTTAGTATTTGGGAAGCTGTACACCGGGGAGCTGTTTTTT. It translates to CASSLVFGKLYTGELFF.

CDR3 region: CASSLVGRGSYEQYF. As DNA, the CDR3 is TGCGCCAGCAGCTTGGTAGGTCGAGGGAGCTACGAGCAGTACTTC. The chain joins TRBV5-1 to TRBJ2-7, with a possible D match to TRBD2 (5 bases). The germline CDR1 and CDR2 sequences are SGHRS and YFSETQ. The CDR3 contains 15 residues. V lost 0 bases and J lost 3, with 13 bases in between.

This clonotype came up a few times. The J gene is TRBJ1-6, the V gene TRBV6-1; D may be TRBD1 (5 bases). V was trimmed by 2 bases and J by 14 bases, leaving 10 bases between them. This CDR3 spans 12 amino acids. Per the germline V gene, CDR1 is MNHNS and CDR2 is SASEGT. In nucleotides, the CDR3 is TGTGCCAGCAGTGAATGGGGGGAGACCCTCCACTTT. This codes for CASSEWGETLHF.

Only a few counts were recorded for this clonotype. The chain couples TRBV7-9 to TRBJ2-7; 11 bases match TRBD2. The J segment lost 6 bases and the V segment lost 10 bases, leaving 14 bases of the junction unmatched. CDR1 is SEHNR and CDR2 is FQNEAQ in the germline V gene (reference sequence). The CDR3 runs to 15 residues. The CDR3 coding sequence is TGTGCCACCCGCGTACTAGCGGGGGTTGGGGTCGAGCAGTACTTC. Translating it yields CATRVLAGVGVEQYF.

This clonotype was seen a handful of times. The genes are TRBV10-3 and TRBJ2-3; TRBD2 might be the D (6 bases). The V and J ends lost 0 bases and 0 bases respectively, with 10 bases between them. Germline CDR1 ENHRY, CDR2 SYGVKD. The CDR3 has 16 residues. The CDR3 spells CAISESQRASTDTQYF. The CDR3 coding sequence is TGTGCCATCAGTGAGTCACAGCGGGCTAGCACAGATACGCAGTATTTT.

This chain uses TRBV5-1 with TRBJ2-3; D perhaps matches TRBD2 (6 bases). V lost 4 bases and J 6 bases, leaving 18 bases between the germline ends. CDR1 is SGHRS, CDR2 YFSETQ, per germline. CDR3 size: 15 residues. CDR3 loop: CASSATRPYMDTQYF. CDR3 in DNA: TGCGCCAGCAGCGCGACTAGACCGTACATGGATACGCAGTATTTT.

Turning to this clonotype: An end of the junction does not agree with germline; a read error may underlie this. The chain uses TRBV6-1 and TRBJ2-1; 8 nucleotides agree with TRBD2. The V gene's germline CDR1 is MNHNS and CDR2 SASEGT. This CDR3 spans 15 amino acids. DNA for the CDR3: TGTGCCAGCAGTGAAGTGTCGCGGGAGGTAAATGAGAAGTTCTTC. Amino acids: CASSEVSREVNEKFF.